The 23 T cell receptor beta chains in this list originate from one sample, sequenced in a study of T cell changes during pregnancy in multiple sclerosis. Some clones are missing from TCRdb's copy, which holds only in-frame ones; the method was immunoSEQ multiplex PCR. The profile covers about 49,000 clones, with approximately 94% appearing a single time and 4.5% to 5.5% taken by the ten largest. The sequencing here drew on CD8+ T cells from peripheral blood mononuclear cells, taken before pregnancy. These receptor sequences come from a female donor with multiple sclerosis, enrolled in a pregnancy study.

The J gene is TRBJ2-3, the V gene TRBV27; TRBD2 agrees at 9 bases. V shed 5 bases and J 4 bases; nucleotides not matched to a gene: 7. The CDR3 sequence is 15 residues long. From germline, CDR1 is MNHEY and CDR2 SMNVEV (reference sequence). The CDR3, as DNA: TGTGCCAGCAGTGAGTGGGGACTAGCTGCAGATACGCAGTATTTT. Its translation is CASSEWGLAADTQYF.

The V and J genes are TRBV27 and TRBJ2-3; D possibly corresponds to TRBD1 (8 bases). V was shortened by 10 bases and J by 6 bases, with 23 bases between the two germline ends. The CDR3 length is 15 residues. Per germline, CDR1 MNHEY and CDR2 SMNVEV (reference sequence). The CDR3 DNA follows: TGTGCCACTAGGAGGTGGACAGGGACTACGGATACGCAGTATTTT. It translates to CATRRWTGTTDTQYF.

The chain links TRBV7-3 to TRBJ2-1; TRBD2 aligns across 11 bases. CDR3 length: 19 residues. V dropped 5 bases and J dropped 4; count of bases not matched to a gene: 16. Germline assignment: CDR1 SGHTA and CDR2 FQGTGA. Written as DNA, the CDR3 is TGTGCCAGCAGCCGTGGGACTAGCGGCTCGAGTCCCCCTTACAATGAGCAGTTCTTC. As protein: CASSRGTSGSSPPYNEQFF.

V and J are TRBV15 and TRBJ2-1, with TRBD1 as a possible D gene (6 bases). V shed 3 bases and J shed 8 bases, with 17 bases lying between them. This CDR3 region has 15 residues. CDR1 is LNHNV and CDR2 is YYDKDF in the germline V gene (reference sequence). CDR3 residues: CATSSRDIMGDEQFF. CDR3 nucleotide sequence: TGTGCCACCAGCAGCCGGGACATAATGGGCGATGAGCAGTTCTTC.

V and J are TRBV7-8 and TRBJ2-1; 9 nucleotides agree with TRBD2. Germline loops: CDR1 SGHVS, CDR2 FQNEAQ. This CDR3 contains 15 residues. V shed 3 bases, J shed 4 bases, and the junction held 4 bases outside the gene matches. The CDR3 nucleotides read TGTGCCAGCAGCTTCTTAGCGGGAGAGTACAATGAGCAGTTCTTC. Translation gives CASSFLAGEYNEQFF. The complete variable domain, with remaining parts taken from reference TRBV7-8 and TRBJ2-1, reads GAGVSQSPRYKVAKRGQDVALRCDPISGHVSLFWYQQALGQGPEFLTYFQNEAQLDKSGLPSDRFFAERPEGSVSTLKIQRTQQEDSAVYLCASSFLAGEYNEQFFGPGTRLTVL.

The rearrangement uses TRBV19 and TRBJ2-7, with 7 bases identical to TRBD1. Germline V CDR1 and CDR2: LNHDA, SQIVND (reference sequence). The J segment lost 2 bases and the V segment lost 3 bases, leaving 7 bases of the junction unmatched. The CDR3 covers 15 residues. This CDR3 is CASSMGQGVAYEQYF. CDR3 DNA sequence: TGTGCCAGTAGTATGGGGCAGGGGGTTGCCTACGAGCAGTACTTC.

The rearrangement uses TRBV7-8 and TRBJ2-7; 11 bases fit TRBD2. Germline values: CDR1 SGHVS, CDR2 FQNEAQ. This CDR3 spans 13 amino acids. V gave up 5 bases and J gave up 9 bases; unmatched junction bases: 6. The CDR3 coding sequence is TGTGCCAGCAGCGCCGCTAGCGGGAGGCCGCAGTACTTC. Its protein is CASSAASGRPQYF. Full variable domain (rest looked up from reference TRBV7-8 and TRBJ2-7): GAGVSQSPRYKVAKRGQDVALRCDPISGHVSLFWYQQALGQGPEFLTYFQNEAQLDKSGLPSDRFFAERPEGSVSTLKIQRTQQEDSAVYLCASSAASGRPQYFGPGTRLTVT.

This clone was picked up a small number of times. The chain links TRBV27 to TRBJ2-7; 13 nucleotides agree with TRBD2. V trimming: 5 bases; J trimming: 4 bases; junction bases outside the gene matches: 2. Germline V gives CDR1 MNHEY, CDR2 SMNVEV (reference sequence). This CDR3 is built from 14 residues. The CDR3 DNA sequence: TGTGCCAGCAGTCAGGGACTAGCGGGATACGAGCAGTACTTC. Its translation is CASSQGLAGYEQYF.

The rearrangement links TRBV5-4 to TRBJ2-7, with 9 bases identical to TRBD1. V shed 2 bases and J 1 base; nucleotides not matched to a gene: 1. The germline V gene encodes CDR1 SGHNT and CDR2 YYREEE (reference sequence). The CDR3 contains 14 residues. CDR3 nucleotide sequence: TGTGCCAGCAGCTTCGGGACAGGGTCCTACGAGCAGTACTTC. Protein: CASSFGTGSYEQYF.

The rearrangement uses TRBV2 and TRBJ2-1; 9 bases align to TRBD2. The CDR3 sequence is 16 residues long. V lost 3 bases to trimming and J lost 4 bases; unmatched junction nucleotides: 7. Germline V gives CDR1 SNHLY, CDR2 FYNNEI. CDR3 coding DNA: TGTGCCAGCAGTGATTGGGGCGGGGGGGATTACAATGAGCAGTTCTTC. Translation: CASSDWGGGDYNEQFF.

The chain combines TRBV5-1 with TRBJ2-5; 7 positions match TRBD1. The germline gives CDR1 SGHRS, CDR2 YFSETQ. The J segment lost 4 bases and the V segment lost 4 bases, leaving 4 bases of the junction unmatched. The CDR3 totals 13 residues. The CDR3 region is CASSGDSGETQYF. The CDR3 region has the DNA TGCGCCAGCAGCGGGGACAGTGGAGAGACCCAGTACTTC.

The genes are TRBV6-6 and TRBJ2-1, with D tentatively TRBD2 (6 bases). The length of the CDR3 is 15 residues. The V and J ends lost 6 bases and 0 bases respectively, with 12 bases between them. Germline V gene sequence: CDR1 MNHNY, CDR2 SVGAGI (reference sequence). The DNA of the CDR3 is TGTGCCAGCAGCGTAGGGAGGAGCTCCTACAATGAGCAGTTCTTC. Residues: CASSVGRSSYNEQFF.

CDR3 in amino acids: CASSEWVAGQETQYF. Here the CDR3 DNA reads TGTGCCAGCAGTGAATGGGTGGCAGGTCAAGAGACCCAGTACTTC. This chain connects TRBV2 to TRBJ2-5; D ambiguous. Trimming removed 2 bases at V and 2 bases at J, with 12 bases between. Germline V gene lookup returns CDR1 SNHLY and CDR2 FYNNEI. This CDR3 region has 15 residues.

A single count supports this clone. The rearrangement uses TRBV5-1 and TRBJ2-1; 9 nucleotides align to TRBD1. Germline CDR1 and CDR2: SGHRS and YFSETQ. Trimming took 3 bases from V and 8 from J; bases not matched to a gene: 9. This CDR3 comprises 15 residues. CDR3 amino acids: CASSSNRDREDEQFF. The CDR3 DNA is TGCGCCAGCAGCTCCAACCGGGACAGGGAGGATGAGCAGTTCTTC.

V and J are TRBV2 and TRBJ2-2, with TRBD1 identical over 7 bases. The CDR3 runs to 18 residues. The ends lost 7 bases at V and 5 bases at J; junction bases unmatched: 19. Germline V gene lookup returns CDR1 SNHLY and CDR2 FYNNEI. CDR3 loop: CASKVGRGSAGETGELFF. The CDR3 bases are TGTGCCAGCAAGGTGGGCAGGGGGTCGGCAGGGGAGACCGGGGAGCTGTTTTTT. The entire variable domain, with the rest obtained from reference TRBV2 and TRBJ2-2, is as follows: EPEVTQTPSHQVTQMGQEVILRCVPISNHLYFYWYRQILGQKVEFLVSFYNNEISEKSEIFDDQFSVERPDGSNFTLKIRSTKLEDSAMYFCASKVGRGSAGETGELFFGEGSRLTVL.

The count of this clone is one. This chain uses TRBV4-1 with TRBJ2-7; 7 nucleotides line up with TRBD1. Per germline, CDR1 MGHRA and CDR2 YSYEKL. Trimming at V came to 0 bases and at J to 3 bases, leaving 5 bases not matched to a gene. CDR3 length: 15 amino acids. The CDR3 nucleotides are TGCGCCAGCAGCCAAGACCGAGCAGGGGGCTACGAGCAGTACTTC. Protein: CASSQDRAGGYEQYF.

The V call is TRBV4-2, the J call TRBJ2-7, with 8 positions matching TRBD1. This CDR3 has 16 residues. The J segment lost 3 bases and the V segment lost 0 bases, leaving 7 bases of the junction unmatched. From germline, CDR1 is LGHNA and CDR2 YNFKEQ. The CDR3 reads CASSQEAGTGSYEQYF. The CDR3 DNA follows: TGTGCCAGCAGCCAAGAGGCTGGGACAGGAAGCTACGAGCAGTACTTC.

The chain is built from TRBV27 and TRBJ1-5; D remains unclear. V dropped 1 base and J dropped 3 bases, with 10 bases sitting between them. The CDR3 totals 15 residues. Germline CDR1 is MNHEY and CDR2 is SMNVEV (reference sequence). The CDR3 loop is CASSLLAGNNQPQHF. The CDR3 DNA reads as TGTGCCAGCAGTTTATTGGCAGGCAACAATCAGCCCCAGCATTTT.

J is TRBJ2-1 and V is TRBV30; D is uncertain. V lost 4 bases, J lost 4 bases, and 5 bases lay in between. Germline lookup yields CDR1 GTSNPN and CDR2 SVGIG (reference sequence). The CDR3 sequence is 11 residues long. CDR3 in DNA: TGTGCCTGGACGTTTTACAATGAGCAGTTCTTC. Translated, it gives CAWTFYNEQFF.

The chain couples TRBV11-2 to TRBJ2-1; a weak D match, TRBD2 (6 bases). Germline assignment: CDR1 SGHAT and CDR2 FQNNGV. The CDR3 spans 14 residues. V was pared by 5 bases and J by 3 bases, with 11 bases between. CDR3 in amino acids: CASSTGTYYNEQFF. The DNA of the CDR3 is TGTGCCAGCAGCACCGGGACTTACTACAATGAGCAGTTCTTC.

This clone was found a few times. The chain carries TRBV6-1 and TRBJ1-1; TRBD1 matches at 7 bases. Germline trimming cut 2 bases from V and 5 bases from J; bases unmatched to any gene: 2. CDR1 MNHNS and CDR2 SASEGT come from the germline V gene. The CDR3 runs to 13 residues. The chain's CDR3 is CASSEFRGTEAFF. In DNA, the CDR3 is TGTGCCAGCAGTGAATTCAGGGGGACTGAAGCTTTCTTT.

The chain joins TRBV5-5 to TRBJ2-7, with D possibly matching TRBD1 (6 bases). This CDR3 is 14 amino acids long. Trimming took off 0 bases at V and 4 bases at J, with 11 bases between the two ends. Germline values: CDR1 SGHKS, CDR2 YYEKEE (reference sequence). CDR3 protein: CASSLGDTEYEQYF. In nucleotides, the CDR3 is TGTGCCAGCAGCTTGGGGGACACCGAATACGAGCAGTACTTC. The full variable domain, its missing parts supplied by reference TRBV5-5 and TRBJ2-7, is DAGVTQSPTHLIKTRGQQVTLRCSPISGHKSVSWYQQVLGQGPQFIFQYYEKEERGRGNFPDRFSARQFPNYSSELNVNALLLGDSALYLCASSLGDTEYEQYFGPGTRLTVT.

The chain has TRBV4-2 and TRBJ1-4; D gene ambiguous. V was shortened by 5 bases and J by 8 bases, with 18 bases between the two germline ends. The CDR3 contains 15 residues. The V gene's germline CDR1 is LGHNA and CDR2 YNFKEQ. CDR3 amino acids: CASSARPGDLEKLFF. The DNA for the CDR3 is TGTGCCAGCAGCGCCCGCCCCGGGGATCTGGAAAAACTGTTTTTT.